These 19 T cell receptor beta chains originate from one sample sequenced in a study of blood T cell repertoires in COVID-19. Using immunoSEQ multiplex PCR, the repertoire was profiled, and TCRdb retains in-frame clones only, with some absent. The sample yields about 500,000 clones, 85% to 90% seen once. Sequencing input: peripheral blood. The receptors were gathered from a man aged 18 to 29 with COVID-19, enrolled during active disease.

This chain links TRBV5-1 with TRBJ1-6; D is unresolved. The germline gives CDR1 SGHRS, CDR2 YFSETQ. V lost 0 bases and J lost 9, with 13 bases in between. This CDR3 is 15 amino acids long. CDR3 bases: TGCGCCAGCAGCTTGGGGGCAGTGGCCCTTTCACCCCTCCACTTT. Translated, it gives CASSLGAVALSPLHF.

J is TRBJ2-7 and V is TRBV10-3; TRBD2 matches 8 bases. The CDR3 covers 15 residues. In germline, CDR1 is ENHRY, CDR2 SYGVKD. V shed 0 bases, J shed 4 bases, and the junction held 5 bases outside the gene matches. The CDR3 region has the DNA TGTGCCATCAGTGAGTCGACGGGAGGGCCTTACGAGCAGTACTTC. This encodes CAISESTGGPYEQYF.

V is TRBV5-4 and J is TRBJ2-1; D perhaps matches TRBD2 (6 bases). Per the germline V gene, CDR1 is SGHNT and CDR2 is YYREEE (reference sequence). Trimming took 0 bases from V and 6 from J, leaving 13 bases between them. The CDR3 consists of 15 residues. The CDR3, as DNA: TGTGCCAGCAGCTTGGGGGGCGGGATGGTCAATGAGCAGTTCTTC. Translated: CASSLGGGMVNEQFF.

The chain links TRBV30 to TRBJ1-2; a possible D gene is TRBD1 (6 bases). The CDR3 has 13 residues. The germline V gene encodes CDR1 GTSNPN and CDR2 SVGIG (reference sequence). Deletions cut 5 bases from V and 6 bases from J, with 16 bases between. The CDR3 is CAWAGTPGNGYTF. CDR3 DNA sequence: TGTGCCTGGGCCGGGACACCAGGGAATGGCTACACCTTC.

This chain uses TRBV4-2 with TRBJ1-1; D unclear. Trimming removed 2 bases from V and 3 bases from J, with 10 bases in between. Germline V lookup: CDR1 LGHNA, CDR2 YNFKEQ. The CDR3 is 14 amino acids. CDR3 region: CASSQKTADTEAFF. As DNA, the CDR3 is TGTGCCAGCAGCCAAAAAACTGCGGACACTGAAGCTTTCTTT.

The V call is TRBV2, the J call TRBJ2-5; 9 bases align to TRBD1. This CDR3 contains 14 residues. From germline, CDR1 is SNHLY and CDR2 FYNNEI. Losses at the gene ends were 1 base for V and 7 bases for J; bases not matched to a gene: 4. CDR3 nucleotides: TGTGCCAGCAGTGAAGGACAGGGGGTAGGGACCCAGTACTTC. It yields the protein CASSEGQGVGTQYF.

The chain has TRBV19 and TRBJ1-1, with D unclear. V lost 7 bases and J lost 4, with 13 bases in between. Germline V lookup: CDR1 LNHDA, CDR2 SQIVND (reference sequence). The CDR3 consists of 13 residues. CDR3 region: CASMSDRFTEAFF. In nucleotides, the CDR3 is TGTGCCAGTATGTCAGATCGATTCACTGAAGCTTTCTTT.

This chain uses TRBV25-1 with TRBJ1-5, with D possibly TRBD1 on 6 matching bases. Deletions cut 6 bases from V and 2 bases from J, with 14 bases between. CDR1 and CDR2 (germline): MGHDK, SYGVNS. There are 15 residues in the CDR3. The CDR3 sequence: CASSAATGRNQPQHF. The CDR3 DNA follows: TGTGCCAGCAGCGCAGCGACAGGCCGCAATCAGCCCCAGCATTTT.

The chain employs TRBV7-8 and TRBJ2-1; the match to TRBD2 covers 10 bases. The CDR3 runs to 13 residues. Trimming at V came to 10 bases and at J to 9 bases, leaving 9 bases not matched to a gene. Germline CDR1 and CDR2: SGHVS and FQNEAQ. The CDR3 DNA reads TGTGCCACCGGCCTAGCGGGGGCCACTGAGCAGTTCTTC. This gives the protein CATGLAGATEQFF.

This clone was observed a few times. V is TRBV7-3 and J is TRBJ2-7; TRBD2 agrees at 7 bases. Trimming at V came to 5 bases and at J to 6 bases, leaving 16 bases not matched to a gene. The CDR3 covers 16 residues. In germline, CDR1 is SGHTA, CDR2 FQGTGA. The CDR3 loop is CASSPRPTSQAAEQYF. For the CDR3, the DNA is TGTGCCAGCAGCCCCCGACCGACTAGCCAGGCCGCCGAGCAGTACTTC.

The V call is TRBV18, the J call TRBJ2-5; 8 nucleotides match TRBD1. With V trimmed by 0 bases and J by 7 bases, 10 bases remained unmatched. The CDR3 spans 16 residues. Germline V lookup: CDR1 KGHSH, CDR2 LQKENI. The CDR3 DNA follows: TGTGCCAGCTCACCACCGGGACAGGCTCCGTCGGGGACCCAGTACTTC. Translation: CASSPPGQAPSGTQYF.

This clone was counted once. This same CDR3 is encoded by further DNA sequences in the sample. J is TRBJ2-5 and V is TRBV7-2, with a weak D call TRBD1 (8 bases). The CDR3 loop spans 14 amino acids. Germline V gives CDR1 SGHTA, CDR2 FQGNSA. V shed 1 base and J shed 4 bases, with 10 bases lying between them. Here the CDR3 DNA reads TGTGCCAGCAGCTTAGACAGGGGGGGAGAGACCCAGTACTTC. Its translation is CASSLDRGGETQYF.

This chain uses TRBV5-6 with TRBJ2-3; 11 positions agree with TRBD1. The ends lost 7 bases at V and 2 bases at J; junction bases unmatched: 6. The CDR3 spans 15 residues. CDR1 and CDR2 (germline): SGHDT, YYEEEE. The CDR3 bases are TGTGCCAGCGCCCGGGACAGGGGGTCCACAGATACGCAGTATTTT. It translates to CASARDRGSTDTQYF.

The chain uses TRBV12-5 and TRBJ2-1; 14 nucleotides align to TRBD2. Germline loops: CDR1 LGHNT, CDR2 FRNRAP. This CDR3 is built from 17 residues. V gave up 0 bases and J gave up 8 bases; unmatched junction bases: 6. The DNA for the CDR3 is TGTGCTAGTGGTTTGGTACTTGGGACTAGCGGGAGCTATGAGCAGTTCTTC. Translated, it gives CASGLVLGTSGSYEQFF.

The CDR3 spells CASSLGRLGLDGYTF. CDR3 DNA sequence: TGTGCCAGCAGCTTAGGCCGTCTGGGGCTAGATGGCTACACCTTC. This sequence joins TRBV7-8 and TRBJ1-2, with a weak D call TRBD1 (5 bases). Looked up from germline, CDR1 is SGHVS and CDR2 is FQNEAQ. Trimming removed 1 base at V and 6 bases at J, with 15 bases between. The CDR3 runs 15 residues.

The rearrangement uses TRBV29-1 and TRBJ2-5; 9 positions agree with TRBD1. Unmatched junction bases numbered 6, after V lost 3 bases and J lost 4 bases. The CDR3 length is 14 residues. Per germline, CDR1 SQVTM and CDR2 ANQGSEA. The CDR3: CSVDLGQGAETQYF. As DNA, the CDR3 is TGCAGCGTTGATTTGGGACAGGGAGCAGAGACCCAGTACTTC. The full variable domain, with the rest looked up from reference TRBV29-1 and TRBJ2-5, is SAVISQKPSRDICQRGTSLTIQCQVDSQVTMMFWYRQQPGQSLTLIATANQGSEATYESGFVIDKFPISRPNLTFSTLTVSNMSPEDSSIYLCSVDLGQGAETQYFGPGTRLLVL.

The genes are TRBV6-5 and TRBJ2-7; 7 nucleotides align to TRBD1. V was clipped by 7 bases and J by 0 bases; unmatched bases: 6. The V gene's germline CDR1 is MNHEY and CDR2 SVGAGI. The CDR3 length is 14 residues. The CDR3 DNA reads TGTGCCAGCAAGAGACAGGGTGCCTCCTACGAGCAGTACTTC. Its protein product is CASKRQGASYEQYF.

The rearrangement joins TRBV11-1 to TRBJ1-2, with 7 bases identical to TRBD1. This CDR3 has 14 residues. Germline lookup yields CDR1 SGHAT and CDR2 FQDESV (reference sequence). With V trimmed by 5 bases and J by 4 bases, 7 bases remained unmatched. The CDR3 DNA is TGTGCCAGCAGCCCAGGACAGGCGCTCTATGGCTACACCTTC. Amino acid sequence: CASSPGQALYGYTF.

The count of this clone is one. The V and J genes are TRBV10-3 and TRBJ2-1; unclear D gene. The V gene lost 8 bases and the J gene lost 7 bases, with 12 bases spanning the gap. CDR1 and CDR2 from the germline V gene are ENHRY and SYGVKD. The CDR3 totals 12 residues. CDR3: CAIGPPQNEQFF. The CDR3 region has the DNA TGTGCCATCGGTCCGCCACAAAATGAGCAGTTCTTC.